This is a list of T cell receptor beta chains from one sample in a study of blood T cell repertoires in COVID-19. Generated by immunoSEQ multiplex PCR, the TCRdb table keeps only in-frame clones and is missing some. Of some 290,000 clones listed, about 76% are singletons. The source material was peripheral blood. All receptors come from a woman aged 60 to 75 with active or convalescent COVID-19. The CDR3 runs from the conserved cysteine through the conserved F or W. Each record gives: clone size, J gene, D gene, V gene, CDR3 protein, CDR3 DNA. D genes are given only for firm matches. Only some rows state a clone size, as once, few, many or a class for expanded clones.

>NA|TRBJ2-3|TRBD2|TRBV6-2/TRBV6-3
CASSYVGGGATDTQYF
TGTGCCAGCAGTTACGTAGGCGGGGGGGCCACAGATACGCAGTATTTT
>NA|TRBJ1-2|NA|TRBV4-2
CASSQETGRTNYGYTF
TGTGCCAGCAGCCAAGAGACAGGCCGAACTAACTATGGCTACACCTTC
>NA|TRBJ2-7|TRBD2|TRBV4-1
CASSQYSGGSYEQYF
TGCGCCAGCAGCCAGTATAGCGGGGGCTCCTACGAGCAGTACTTC
>NA|TRBJ1-1|NA|TRBV5-4
CASSLPTGGGGKAFF
TGTGCCAGCAGCCTGCCCACGGGAGGAGGAGGTAAAGCTTTCTTT
>NA|TRBJ2-1|NA|TRBV3-1/TRBV3-2
CASSLRPSPYNEQFF
TGTGCCAGCAGCCTACGGCCTAGCCCCTACAATGAGCAGTTCTTC
>NA|TRBJ1-6|NA|TRBV28
CASSEYRIYNSPLHF
TGTGCCAGCAGCGAGTACAGGATCTATAATTCACCCCTCCACTTT
>few|TRBJ1-6|TRBD1|TRBV3-1/TRBV3-2
CASSPQTGAPASPLHF
TGTGCCAGCAGCCCCCAGACAGGGGCACCCGCTTCACCCCTCCACTTT
>NA|TRBJ2-7|TRBD1|TRBV18
CASSLGPGQGKQYF
TGTGCCAGCTCACTCGGACCGGGACAGGGAAAGCAGTACTTC
>once|TRBJ1-5|NA|TRBV27
CASSFGHSQPQHF
TGTGCCAGCAGTTTTGGACATAGCCAGCCCCAGCATTTT
>NA|TRBJ1-5|NA|TRBV6-6
CATGKSSNQPQHF
TGTGCCACCGGTAAGAGTAGCAATCAGCCCCAGCATTTT
>once|TRBJ1-5|NA|TRBV27
CASRFGLEPQHF
TGTGCCAGCAGGTTCGGGTTGGAGCCCCAGCATTTT
>NA|TRBJ1-2|NA|TRBV7-2
CASSLSGDTLNYGYTF
TGTGCCAGCAGCTTATCTGGGGACACCTTAAACTATGGCTACACCTTC
>NA|TRBJ2-2|TRBD1|TRBV10-2
CASRSGGSNTGELFF
TGCGCCAGCAGATCAGGGGGCTCGAACACCGGGGAGCTGTTTTTT
>NA|TRBJ1-1|NA|TRBV5-1
CASSLGPLSSNTEAFF
TGCGCCAGCAGCTTGGGCCCTCTCAGTTCGAACACTGAAGCTTTCTTT
>NA|TRBJ2-1|NA|TRBV9
CASSARRGNEQFF
TGTGCCAGCAGCGCCCGCAGGGGCAATGAGCAGTTCTTC
>NA|TRBJ2-5|NA|TRBV19
CASSIAYGSPGGQETQYF
TGTGCCAGTAGTATAGCGTATGGCAGTCCTGGGGGGCAAGAGACCCAGTACTTC
>NA|TRBJ2-7|NA|TRBV7-8
CASSWDNYEQYF
TGTGCCAGCAGCTGGGACAACTACGAGCAGTACTTC
>NA|TRBJ1-2|TRBD1|TRBV5-6
CASSSPGTGGRGYTF
TGTGCCAGCAGCTCCCCCGGGACAGGGGGTAGAGGCTACACCTTC
>NA|TRBJ2-1|NA|TRBV7-8
CASSLWQAGEQFF
TGTGCCAGCAGCTTATGGCAGGCGGGTGAGCAGTTCTTC
>NA|TRBJ1-4|NA|TRBV15
CATSRVRGPNEKLFF
TGTGCCACCAGCAGAGTGCGGGGGCCTAATGAAAAACTGTTTTTT
>NA|TRBJ2-5|TRBD1|TRBV29-1
CSGGQGRETQYF
TGCAGCGGGGGACAGGGAAGGGAGACCCAGTACTTC
>many|TRBJ2-1|NA|TRBV4-1
CASSQAPGVNEQFF
TGCGCCAGCAGCCAAGCCCCGGGGGTTAATGAGCAGTTCTTC
>NA|TRBJ1-2|TRBD1|TRBV6-5
CASSYKGAGYTF
TGTGCCAGCAGTTACAAGGGGGCTGGCTACACCTTC
>once|TRBJ1-1|TRBD1|TRBV5-5
CASSINTGERTEAFF
TGTGCCAGCAGCATAAATACAGGGGAGCGCACTGAAGCTTTCTTT
>NA|TRBJ2-1|TRBD2|TRBV9
CASSGPGLAGVSSYNEQFF
TGTGCCAGCAGCGGGCCGGGACTAGCGGGGGTGAGCTCCTACAATGAGCAGTTCTTC
>NA|TRBJ1-2|NA|TRBV5-4
CASSLASGQAGYGYTF
TGTGCCAGCAGCTTGGCCTCCGGCCAGGCCGGCTATGGCTACACCTTC
>NA|TRBJ1-3|NA|TRBV30
CAWSSLSGNTIYF
TGTGCCTGGAGTTCACTCTCTGGAAACACCATATATTTT
>once|TRBJ2-5|NA|TRBV3-1/TRBV3-2
CASSQAETQYF
TGTGCCAGCAGCCAAGCGGAGACCCAGTACTTC
>NA|TRBJ2-3|NA|TRBV29-1
CSVERDTDTQYF
TGCAGCGTTGAGAGGGACACAGATACGCAGTATTTT
>NA|TRBJ2-5|TRBD2|TRBV10-2
CASSEGSGGGETQYF
TGCGCCAGCAGTGAGGGTAGCGGGGGAGGGGAGACCCAGTACTTC
>NA|TRBJ2-3|NA|TRBV11-3
CASSLGQTDTQYF
TGTGCCAGCAGCTTAGGACAGACAGATACGCAGTATTTT
>once|TRBJ1-1|NA|TRBV19
CASSGGLYTEAFF
TGTGCCAGTAGTGGGGGACTGTACACTGAAGCTTTCTTT
>many|TRBJ2-6|NA|TRBV5-6
CASSLPGISGANVLTF
TGTGCCAGCAGCTTGCCCGGGATCTCTGGGGCCAACGTCCTGACTTTC
>NA|TRBJ1-4|NA|TRBV3-1/TRBV3-2
CASSIRGGLLFF
TGTGCCAGCAGCATTAGGGGAGGACTACTGTTTTTT
>NA|TRBJ2-7|TRBD1|TRBV6-6
CASSYGDRGHEQYF
TGTGCCAGCAGTTACGGGGACAGGGGCCACGAGCAGTACTTC
>NA|TRBJ1-4|NA|TRBV7-5
CARSLGAGGDCEKLFF
TGTGCCAGAAGCTTAGGGGCAGGGGGCGATTGTGAAAAACTGTTTTTT
>NA|TRBJ1-4|NA|TRBV7-9
CASSLNGPVNEKLFF
TGTGCCAGCAGCTTAAATGGGCCCGTAAATGAAAAACTGTTTTTT
>NA|TRBJ2-3|NA|TRBV5-6
CASSRGTDTQYF
TGTGCCAGCAGTCGGGGCACAGATACGCAGTATTTT
>few|TRBJ1-2|NA|TRBV6-6
CASTQATRRNYGYTF
TGTGCCAGCACGCAGGCGACAAGGAGGAACTATGGCTACACCTTC
>NA|TRBJ2-3|TRBD2|TRBV5-4
CASSLSGGAKDTQYF
TGTGCCAGCAGCTTGAGCGGGGGGGCTAAAGATACGCAGTATTTT
>NA|TRBJ1-6|TRBD1|TRBV3-1/TRBV3-2
CASSSGQGHNSPLHF
TGTGCCAGCAGCTCGGGACAGGGCCATAATTCACCCCTCCACTTT
>NA|TRBJ1-1|TRBD1|TRBV5-4
CASSLQGRTEAFF
TGTGCCAGCAGCTTACAGGGGCGAACTGAAGCTTTCTTT
>NA|TRBJ2-1|TRBD2|TRBV6-6
CASRGGTSGYNEQFF
TGTGCCAGCAGGGGAGGGACTAGCGGATACAATGAGCAGTTCTTC
>NA|TRBJ1-1|TRBD1|TRBV15
CATSKDRGPNTEAFF
TGTGCCACCAGCAAGGACAGGGGGCCGAACACTGAAGCTTTCTTT
>NA|TRBJ1-1|NA|TRBV7-3
CASSQGPTFF
TGTGCCAGCAGCCAGGGGCCAACTTTCTTT
>NA|TRBJ2-1|NA|TRBV7-2
CASSLGGLFQFF
TGTGCCAGCAGCTTAGGCGGGTTATTTCAGTTCTTC
>NA|TRBJ1-1|TRBD1|TRBV4-1
CASSLLGQGAWRNTEAFF
TGCGCCAGCAGCTTACTAGGACAGGGGGCGTGGAGAAACACTGAAGCTTTCTTT
>once|TRBJ2-7|NA|TRBV25-1
CASSDAVGFYEQYF
TGTGCCAGCAGTGACGCGGTTGGTTTCTACGAGCAGTACTTC
>NA|TRBJ2-5|TRBD1|TRBV5-1
CASSLVDRGQTQYF
TGCGCCAGCAGCTTGGTAGACAGGGGACAGACCCAGTACTTC
>NA|TRBJ1-5|TRBD1|TRBV6-5
CASSPGTVSNQPQHF
TGTGCCAGCAGTCCCGGGACAGTCTCTAATCAGCCCCAGCATTTT
>NA|TRBJ1-1|TRBD1|TRBV27
CASMTGGAEAFF
TGTGCCAGCATGACAGGGGGTGCTGAAGCTTTCTTT
>NA|TRBJ1-5|TRBD1|TRBV7-2
CASSHDRGNQPQHF
TGTGCCAGCAGCCATGACAGGGGGAATCAGCCCCAGCATTTT